This T cell receptor (beta chain) is from a study of response to subunit inactivated influenza vaccine listed by TCRdb under 2018. With regard to the full study: The study used deep quantitative T cell receptor repertoire profiling to track responses to a trivalent subunit inactivated influenza vaccine.

Study-wide conclusions, independent of this receptor: The authors suggested that each seasonal influenza vaccination may recruit only a limited number of new T cells.

CDR1 LGHNA and CDR2 YNFKEQ are derived from the germline V gene. The CDR3 measures 15 amino acids from cysteine to phenylalanine. The only DNA kept is the CDR3, 45 bases in frame from the first base. A distance of 10 bases separates the germline ends of V and J, which lose 0 bases and 4 bases respectively. This clonotype was seen many times. Its antigen is currently not known. Base qualities are not at hand, and no much larger clone is one base apart. Library method: RT-PCR. The listed sequencing device is Illumina HiSeq 2500. TCRdb cleaned the public reads at Q25 with fastp, built clones with MiXCR and kept in-frame beta chains. Each entry merges the rows of one CDR3 protein and shows their most common DNA and genes. The sample table shows 490,000 or so distinct CDR3 sequences, and around 8% are seen once. 13% of the sample rests with the top ten.

This TCR was recovered from a man aged 45 to 75 who received an inactivated influenza vaccine. Donor details come from another sample of the same person, matched by shared clones. Sequenced material: PBMCs from blood, taken less than 30 months after vaccination. The rearrangement joined TRBV4-2 to TRBJ1-5; no D gene can be assigned with confidence. The CDR3 reads as follows: CASSQDLLGNQPQHF. The DNA sequence is as follows: TGTGCCAGCAGCCAAGATCTCTTAGGTAATCAGCCCCAGCATTTT.